The clone carrying this T cell receptor beta chain was detected many times. The antigen is unknown. The CDR3 length is 13 residues. V shed 5 bases and J shed 6 bases, with 16 bases lying between them. In germline, CDR1 is DFQATT, CDR2 SNEGSKA (reference sequence). The sample comes from a study of T cells in Graves' hyperthyroidism and ophthalmopathy. Study findings and constraints: Ophthalmopathy onset followed model prediction by a median roughly six months. A model of 13 V-J features distinguished ophthalmopathy from stable hyperthyroidism.

RNA transcripts were the template for amplifying TCR beta CDR3 regions. HTBI primers were employed in a first-round RT-PCR of the TCR CDR3. TCRdb reprocessed the multiplex PCR reads with MiXCR, giving one entry per CDR3 protein. The profile shows roughly 380,000 distinct CDR3 sequences, approximately 15% of them singletons. This clonotype was sampled from a woman under 30 with Graves' hyperthyroidism. The sequencing sample was made of blood. This sequence joins TRBV20-1 and TRBJ1-1, with a weak D call TRBD1 (5 bases). The CDR3 here is CSAPRELGAEAFF. The CDR3 DNA is TGCAGTGCTCCGAGGGAACTGGGGGCTGAAGCTTTCTTT.